Below are 4 T cell receptor beta chains sequenced from a single sample in a study of blood T cells in healthy people across ages. Next came a second PCR, run for 7 to 11 cycles, which used a sample-barcoded 5' primer along with a J-beta primer mix. TCRdb re-analysed the 5' RACE reads in MiXCR, keeping a single row per CDR3 protein. The table records around 750,000 distinct CDR3 sequences, about 55% of them present only once. Sequencing was done on a sample of blood. These receptors were obtained from an elderly man in good health.

The rearrangement joins TRBV7-9 to TRBJ1-2; D gene uncertain. Germline CDR1 reads SEHNR; CDR2 reads FQNEAQ (reference sequence). With 4 bases removed from V and 0 bases from J, the gap between germline ends came to 12 bases. This CDR3 spans 15 amino acids. CDR3 region: CASSSPVDSNYGYTF. For the CDR3, the DNA is TGTGCCAGCAGCTCCCCAGTGGACTCTAACTATGGCTACACCTTC. Supplemented by reference TRBV7-9 and TRBJ1-2, the full variable domain reads DTGVSQNPRHKITKRGQNVTFRCDPISEHNRLYWYRQTLGQGPEFLTYFQNEAQLEKSRLLSDRFSAERPKGSFSTLEIQRTEQGDSAMYLCASSSPVDSNYGYTFGSGTRLTVV.

The DNA for the CDR3 is TGTGCCACAACCACGGGCGGCTCCTACAATGAGCAGTACTTC. Encoded protein: CATTTGGSYNEQYF. The chain combines TRBV12-3 or TRBV12-4 with TRBJ2-1; D gene unclear. Near its end, the DNA agrees better with TRBJ2-7, so the J call may be wrong. This CDR3 contains 14 residues.

The V gene is TRBV7-3, the J gene TRBJ1-6; D is uncertain. The CDR3 is 16 amino acids. In germline, CDR1 is SGHTA, CDR2 FQGTGA. V gave up 5 bases and J gave up 7 bases, with 18 bases separating them. CDR3 sequence: CASSRQAAGGNSPLHF. The CDR3 DNA reads as TGTGCCAGCAGCCGCCAGGCTGCCGGCGGGAATTCACCCCTCCACTTT. Supplemented by reference TRBV7-3 and TRBJ1-6, the full variable domain reads GAGVSQTPSNKVTEKGKYVELRCDPISGHTALYWYRQSLGQGPEFLIYFQGTGAADDSGLPNDRFFAVRPEGSVSTLKIQRTERGDSAVYLCASSRQAAGGNSPLHFGNGTRLTVT.

About this clonotype itself: The junction shows a germline mismatch at one end, possibly a read error. This chain links TRBV7-9 with TRBJ2-3, with D maybe TRBD2 (6 bases). The CDR3 length is 13 residues. Germline CDR1 and CDR2: SEHNR and FQNEAQ (reference sequence). DNA for the CDR3: TGTGTCAGCAGCTTAGACGGGAGCAGATACGCGTATTTT. Its protein is CVSSLDGSRYAYF.